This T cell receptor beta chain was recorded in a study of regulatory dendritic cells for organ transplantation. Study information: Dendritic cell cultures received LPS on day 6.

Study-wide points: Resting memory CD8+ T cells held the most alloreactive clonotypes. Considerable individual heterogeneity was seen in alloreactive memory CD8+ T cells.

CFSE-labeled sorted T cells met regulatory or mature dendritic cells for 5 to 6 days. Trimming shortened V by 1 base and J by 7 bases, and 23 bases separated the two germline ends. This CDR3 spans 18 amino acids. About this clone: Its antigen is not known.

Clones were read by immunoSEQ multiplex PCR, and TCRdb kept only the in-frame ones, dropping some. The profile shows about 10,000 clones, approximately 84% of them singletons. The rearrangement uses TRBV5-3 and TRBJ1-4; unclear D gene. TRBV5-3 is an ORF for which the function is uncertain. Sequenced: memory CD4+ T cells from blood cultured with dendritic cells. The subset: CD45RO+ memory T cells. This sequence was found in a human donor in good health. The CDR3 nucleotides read TGTGCCAGAAGCTTGTCGTGGTTCTTCCCGACCTGGGGTGAAAAACTGTTTTTT. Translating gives CARSLSWFFPTWGEKLFF.